The rows below give T cell receptor beta chains drawn from one sample of a study of T cells in Graves' hyperthyroidism and ophthalmopathy. TCRdb called the multiplex PCR reads again in MiXCR, with one record for every CDR3 protein. This sample has around 350,000 distinct CDR3 sequences, with roughly 13% found just once. Sequenced sample: blood. These receptors came from a woman aged 18-29 years with Graves' hyperthyroidism. The CDR3 runs from the conserved cysteine through the conserved F or W. A D gene is named only where the DNA matches it firmly. Clone size is given for some rows only: seen once, a few or many times, or a class if the clone is expanded.

len	d_gene	abundance	v_gene	j_gene	CDR3nt	CDR3aa
16	-	-	TRBV6-1	TRBJ1-5	TGTGCCAGCAGTGGATCTCCGCCGGGACTCGGTCAGCCCCAGCATTTT	CASSGSPPGLGQPQHF
16	TRBD2	few	TRBV5-1	TRBJ2-1	TGCGCCAGCAGCTCGGGGGGGACACTAGCCCCCAATGAGCAGTTCTTC	CASSSGGTLAPNEQFF
17	TRBD1	many	TRBV24-1	TRBJ1-2	TGTGCCACCAGTGATCGGACAGGGAGTGGGGCGTTGCGGGGCTACACCTTC	CATSDRTGSGALRGYTF
14	-	many	TRBV18	TRBJ2-3	TGTGCCAGCTCACCAACACCTAGCACAGATACGCAGTATTTT	CASSPTPSTDTQYF
13	-	-	TRBV2	TRBJ1-6	TGTGCCAGTACGGGGGAGGGAGGTTCACCCCTCCACTTT	CASTGEGGSPLHF
14	TRBD1	-	TRBV6-1	TRBJ1-2	TGTGCCAGCAGGCCGACAGGGGGCGAAGGTGGCTACACCTTC	CASRPTGGEGGYTF
17	-	many	TRBV20-1	TRBJ2-2	TGCAGTGCCGACCCCTACTTATCGGAGGCCTACACCGGGGAGCTGTTTTTT	CSADPYLSEAYTGELFF
16	TRBD1	many	TRBV12-3/TRBV12-4	TRBJ1-2	TGTGCCAGCAGTCCCCGGACAGGGGGGATTCACTATGGCTACACCTTC	CASSPRTGGIHYGYTF
14	-	many	TRBV6-1	TRBJ1-1	TGTGCCACTAAGTGGGTGGTCCACGGCACTGAAGCTTTCTTT	CATKWVVHGTEAFF
15	TRBD1	many	TRBV19	TRBJ1-1	TGTGCCAGTGGCAGGGGGCAATCCTTGGACACTGAAGCTTTCTTT	CASGRGQSLDTEAFF
13	-	many	TRBV11-2	TRBJ1-2	TGTGCCAGCAGCTTAGATACAGTGCAGGGCTACACCTTC	CASSLDTVQGYTF
13	-	many	TRBV20-1	TRBJ2-2	TGCAGTGCCATAGCGGCGAACACCGGGGAGCTGTTTTTT	CSAIAANTGELFF
15	-	many	TRBV6-1	TRBJ2-7	TGTGCCAGCAGCCCTGGGGCGGCCTACTCCTACGAGCAGTACTTC	CASSPGAAYSYEQYF
15	TRBD1	few	TRBV9	TRBJ2-1	TGTGCCAGCAGCGTACCCGGGACAGTGCACAATGAGCAGTTCTTC	CASSVPGTVHNEQFF
14	-	many	TRBV12-3/TRBV12-4	TRBJ1-6	TGTGCCAGCAGCTCCACAGAAGATAATTCACCCCTCCACTTT	CASSSTEDNSPLHF
13	-	many	TRBV6-1	TRBJ1-5	TGTGCCAGCAGGGGGGATAGCAATCAGCCCCAGCATTTT	CASRGDSNQPQHF
15	-	many	TRBV28	TRBJ1-1	TGTGCCAGCAGACCTCCCGCTCCCCCAAACACTGAAGCTTTCTTT	CASRPPAPPNTEAFF
14	TRBD2	many	TRBV5-5	TRBJ2-5	TGTGCCAGCAGCTCGAGCGGGACTAGCGAGACCCAGTACTTC	CASSSSGTSETQYF
14	-	many	TRBV30	TRBJ2-1	TGTGCCTGGAGTTTTGGGAGCTCCTACAATGAGCAGTTCTTC	CAWSFGSSYNEQFF
14	-	few	TRBV5-6	TRBJ1-4	TGTGCCAGCAGCTTGGAGGTGGGAAATGAAAAACTGTTTTTT	CASSLEVGNEKLFF
15	TRBD1	many	TRBV20-1	TRBJ2-1	TGCAGTGCCGGCTCCACAGGGGGTCTAAACAATGAGCAGTTCTTC	CSAGSTGGLNNEQFF
15	-	-	TRBV7-2	TRBJ1-3	TGTGCCAGCAGCCCGTTTCAGGGCATTGGAAACACCATATATTTT	CASSPFQGIGNTIYF
15	-	many	TRBV5-1	TRBJ1-2	TGCGCCAGCAGCTTGGTTCTAGGGGGGAACTATGGCTACACCTTC	CASSLVLGGNYGYTF
11	TRBD1	-	TRBV20-1	TRBJ1-2	TGCAGTGCTTATACAGGGGAAGGCTACACCTTC	CSAYTGEGYTF
18	TRBD1	-	TRBV5-6	TRBJ2-4	TGTGCCAGCAGCTCCGACAGGGGACGAAGTCTAGCCAAAAACATTCAGTACTTC	CASSSDRGRSLAKNIQYF
13	-	few	TRBV2	TRBJ1-6	TGTGCCAGCCGCCAGGACTTAGGGTCACCCCTCCACTTT	CASRQDLGSPLHF
20	TRBD2	many	TRBV12-3/TRBV12-4	TRBJ2-1	TGTGCCAGCAGGCTCCACCTAAGGAGACTAGCGGGAGTAGAGGGTAATGAGCAGTTCTTC	CASRLHLRRLAGVEGNEQFF
16	TRBD2	-	TRBV29-1	TRBJ2-3	TGCAGCGTTGTAAGAGGGCGGGAGGGCTTCACAGATACGCAGTATTTT	CSVVRGREGFTDTQYF
15	-	many	TRBV5-1	TRBJ2-3	TGCGCCAGCAGCTTTAGAGGTTCTAGCACAGATACGCAGTATTTT	CASSFRGSSTDTQYF